The 14 T cell receptor beta chains given below trace back to one sample, sequenced in a study of shared clonotypes between healthy human individuals. The naive CD8 subset, CD45RO-negative cells positively selected for CCR7, excluded terminally differentiated effector memory CD45RA+ cells. The table came from immunoSEQ multiplex PCR; TCRdb's copy has only in-frame clones and leaves some out. The sample contains 550,000 to 650,000 clones, approximately 96% of which appear only once. Sequenced sample: naive CD8+ T cells sorted from blood. The receptors originated from a woman in her twenties or thirties in good health.

This chain links TRBV7-9 with TRBJ2-7; D is uncertain. The germline V gene has CDR1 SEHNR and CDR2 FQNEAQ (reference sequence). The CDR3 spans 14 residues. Trimming took 5 bases from V and 2 from J, leaving 13 bases between them. CDR3 amino acids: CASSILDGAYEQYF. The CDR3 nucleotides read TGTGCCAGCAGCATACTGGACGGAGCCTACGAGCAGTACTTC.

The chain has TRBV27 and TRBJ1-4, with D perhaps matching TRBD1 (5 bases). Per the germline V gene, CDR1 is MNHEY and CDR2 is SMNVEV (reference sequence). The CDR3 is 15 amino acids. The ends were cut back, 5 bases at V and 6 bases at J, with 16 bases in the middle. CDR3 region: CASSPSTGGDEKLFF. DNA of the CDR3: TGTGCCAGCAGTCCGTCCACAGGAGGAGATGAAAAACTGTTTTTT.

This clone is a singleton in its sample. The V and J genes are TRBV27 and TRBJ1-2; unclear D gene. The V and J ends lost 5 bases and 0 bases respectively, with 16 bases between them. The CDR3 has 16 residues. The V gene's germline CDR1 is MNHEY and CDR2 SMNVEV (reference sequence). DNA for the CDR3: TGTGCCAGCAGTCCAATCCACTCAGATACTAACTATGGCTACACCTTC. Protein: CASSPIHSDTNYGYTF.

This clone was detected only once. The DNA for the CDR3 is TGTGCCAGCAGTTCGGTCGAGGGGCTGATTAATGAAAAACTGTTTTTT. Protein product: CASSSVEGLINEKLFF. V usage is TRBV6-5 and J usage is TRBJ1-4, with D perhaps matching TRBD1 (5 bases). Trimming removed 4 bases from V and 4 bases from J, with 16 bases in between. Germline CDR1 is MNHEY and CDR2 is SVGAGI. The CDR3 loop spans 16 amino acids.

A single count supports this clone. The chain has TRBV5-1 and TRBJ1-1; D possibly corresponds to TRBD1 (6 bases). The CDR3 length is 14 residues. CDR1 SGHRS and CDR2 YFSETQ come from the germline V gene. The V end was cut by 3 bases, the J end by 1 base, with 10 bases between. For the CDR3, the DNA is TGCGCCAGCAGCTCCAGGGGCGGGAACACTGAAGCTTTCTTT. This translates into CASSSRGGNTEAFF.

This sequence joins TRBV27 and TRBJ1-2; 7 nucleotides align to TRBD1. The CDR3 totals 14 residues. The trim removed 3 bases at V and 7 bases at J, leaving 8 bases unmatched. Germline V CDR1 and CDR2: MNHEY, SMNVEV (reference sequence). The CDR3: CASSLRGPSSGYTF. In DNA form, the CDR3 reads TGTGCCAGCAGTTTGAGGGGGCCTTCAAGTGGCTACACCTTC.

The chain combines TRBV6-1 with TRBJ2-7; D unresolved. The germline gives CDR1 MNHNS, CDR2 SASEGT. Trimming took 0 bases from V and 3 from J, leaving 15 bases between them. This CDR3 has 16 amino acids. For the CDR3, the DNA is TGTGCCAGCAGTGAAGCGCTTCGAGGCTCCCTCTACGAGCAGTACTTC. It encodes CASSEALRGSLYEQYF.

This rearrangement joins TRBV28 to TRBJ2-5, with no clear D. Germline V gene lookup returns CDR1 MDHEN and CDR2 SYDVKM. The CDR3 is made up of 15 amino acids. V dropped 6 bases and J dropped 2 bases, with 16 bases sitting between them. The CDR3 DNA reads TGTGCCAGCAGCCCGGTAGGGTCGATTCAAGAGACCCAGTACTTC. Protein product: CASSPVGSIQETQYF. The variable domain in full, completed from reference TRBV28 and TRBJ2-5, reads DVKVTQSSRYLVKRTGEKVFLECVQDMDHENMFWYRQDPGLGLRLIYFSYDVKMKEKGDIPEGYSVSREKKERFSLILESASTNQTSMYLCASSPVGSIQETQYFGPGTRLLVL.

In the case of this clone: An end of the junction differs from the germline gene, which may be a read error. The V call is TRBV7-9, the J call TRBJ1-1; D is uncertain. This CDR3 region has 13 residues. Germline V gene sequence: CDR1 SEHNR, CDR2 FQNEAQ (reference sequence). The DNA of the CDR3 is TGTGCCAGCAGCATAGCCAGCCCAACAGAAGCTTTCTTT. This translates into CASSIASPTEAFF.

The CDR3 region has the DNA TGTGCCAGCAGCCAAGGACAGTTGATGACCGGGCCTGAAGCTTTCTTT. This translates into CASSQGQLMTGPEAFF. This chain uses TRBV4-2 with TRBJ1-1; a possible D gene is TRBD1 (5 bases). CDR1 and CDR2 from the germline V gene are LGHNA and YNFKEQ. The CDR3 sequence is 16 residues long. Trimming removed 1 base from V and 6 bases from J, with 18 bases in between.

This chain uses TRBV19 with TRBJ2-1; D remains unclear. From germline, CDR1 is LNHDA and CDR2 SQIVND (reference sequence). V shed 1 base and J shed 5 bases, with 3 bases lying between them. The CDR3 loop spans 12 amino acids. The CDR3 protein is CASSIGNNEQFF. The CDR3 DNA is TGTGCCAGTAGTATAGGGAACAATGAGCAGTTCTTC.

The rearrangement joins TRBV5-6 to TRBJ2-7, with 8 bases lining up with TRBD1. The length of the CDR3 is 16 residues. V was pared by 4 bases and J by 5 bases, with 14 bases of the junction left unmatched. The germline V gene encodes CDR1 SGHDT and CDR2 YYEEEE. CDR3 region: CASSKGQGDSFHEQYF. In DNA, the CDR3 is TGTGCCAGCAGCAAAGGACAGGGTGATAGTTTCCACGAGCAGTACTTC.

This clone has just one count. The chain links TRBV27 to TRBJ2-3, with D tentatively TRBD2 (6 bases). This CDR3 region has 15 residues. The germline CDR1 and CDR2 sequences are MNHEY and SMNVEV (reference sequence). Trimming took 3 bases from V and 2 from J, leaving 12 bases between them. Written as DNA, the CDR3 is TGTGCCAGCAGTTTTGTCGCGGGAATCACAGATACGCAGTATTTT. This translates into CASSFVAGITDTQYF.

The V call is TRBV7-9, the J call TRBJ1-5; D is undetermined. The V and J ends lost 3 bases and 7 bases respectively, with 7 bases between them. Germline CDR1 is SEHNR and CDR2 is FQNEAQ (reference sequence). There are 12 residues in the CDR3. CDR3 nucleotides: TGTGCCAGCAGCTTGGACTACCAGCCCCAGCATTTT. This gives the protein CASSLDYQPQHF.